This paragraph reports one TCR beta chain. This record belongs to a study of blood T cell repertoires in COVID-19. In the source study's methods: The assay estimated nucleated cells by amplifying reference gene primers. Libraries were prepared by immunoSEQ multiplex PCR; TCRdb keeps only in-frame clonotypes and omits some of them. Clonal size and the V and J genes are those of that table, whereas D and trimming came from the DNA. The sample shows roughly 90,000 clones, 86% of them seen only once. Germline V gene data show CDR1 as DFQATT and CDR2 as SNEGSKA (reference sequence). V was trimmed by 3 bases and J by 2 bases, leaving 11 bases between them. The CDR3 has 15 amino acids.

The sequence was collected from a human donor in a cohort sampled during active COVID-19. The V and J genes are TRBV20-1 and TRBJ2-6, with D unclear. The sample was peripheral blood. CDR3 coding DNA: TGCAGTGCTAGTTCTGGGCAGCCTGGGGCCAACGTCCTGACTTTC. Its translation: CSASSGQPGANVLTF.